This T cell receptor (beta chain) was found in a study of brain T cells in children with intractable seizures. Assay: immunoSEQ multiplex PCR; the TCRdb copy retains only in-frame clones and omits some. Of 7,500 to 9,000 clones listed, 69% are singletons. Details on this clone: Its antigen is undetermined.

Only cases whose brain tissue showed the highest T cell transcript signatures were sequenced. Study-level results: Among the top 50 brain clones were public and private clonotypes. Viral specificity was inferred only from CDR3 similarity; HCMV serostatus was unknown.

This clonotype was sampled from a girl aged 2-15 years with tuberous sclerosis and intractable seizures. Source: resected brain tissue, taken at surgery.

In nucleotides, the CDR3 is TGTGCCAGCAGCTTTGTATACAGCACAGATACGCAGTATTTT. The encoded protein is CASSFVYSTDTQYF. The chain joins TRBV7-2 to TRBJ2-3; D not certain. The germline V gene has CDR1 SGHTA and CDR2 FQGNSA. CDR3 size: 14 residues. The V and J ends lost 3 bases and 0 bases respectively, with 7 bases between them.